This T cell receptor (beta chain) was retrieved from a study of control samples from healthy donors and cancer patients. Measured with immunoSEQ multiplex PCR; TCRdb has only the in-frame clones, and not every one. The data hold around 100,000 clones, with around nine tenths observed a single time. The CDR3 contains 12 residues. The V end lost 7 bases, the J end lost 6 bases, and 12 bases lay between the germline ends. In germline, CDR1 is MNHEY, CDR2 SVGAGI. The TCR comes from a man between 60 and 75 years old with lung cancer. The V gene is TRBV6-5, the J gene TRBJ1-1; no clear D gene. Sequenced sample: PBMCs. CDR3 sequence reads: CASIREPPEAFF. CDR3 nucleotides: TGTGCCAGCATACGGGAACCCCCTGAAGCTTTCTTT.